What follows describes a single T cell receptor (beta chain). No antigen is known for it. The sample originates from a study of T cell responses to AZD1222 COVID-19 vaccine. The study, taken as a whole, reports: Spike-spanning, vaccine-associated CD4 TCRs were dominant at 160-218 and 743-854.

Researchers grouped second doses given at about 4 or about 12 weeks into one pool. Data came from immunoSEQ multiplex PCR; TCRdb stores just in-frame clones and leaves some out. The sample gives over 150,000 clones, about 86% of which show up once; around 10% is in the top ten. Germline lookup yields CDR1 SSHAT and CDR2 FNYEAQ (reference sequence). CDR3 length equals 13 residues. The junction had 1 base not matched to a gene; V was cut back by 5 bases and J by 7 bases. The V gene is TRBV7-7, the J gene TRBJ2-2, with TRBD1 identical over 10 bases. The sequencing used peripheral blood, collected 28 days after the second AZD1222 dose. The receptor was isolated from an adult who received the AZD1222 COVID-19 vaccine. The CDR3 coding sequence is TGTGCCAGCAGCCGGACAGGGGGCGGGGAGCTGTTTTTT. Translating it yields CASSRTGGGELFF.